This passage covers 3 T cell receptor beta chains from one sample sequenced in a study of beta chain features in type 1 diabetes. Every isolated RNA sample was fully reverse transcribed, so sequencing captured expressed TCRB transcripts. TCRdb's copy holds only in-frame clones and misses some; the assay was immunoSEQ multiplex PCR. The sample includes roughly 370,000 clones, approximately 14% seen only once; the top ten take about 0.034%. Material for sequencing was naive CD4+ T cells from blood. Receptors originate from a man between 25 and 39 years old in good health.

The chain employs TRBV7-2 and TRBJ2-7, with D perhaps assigned TRBD1 or TRBD2 (5 bases each). The CDR3 runs to 11 residues. V was trimmed by 5 bases and J by 10 bases, leaving 12 bases between them. Germline V CDR1 and CDR2: SGHTA, FQGNSA. CDR3 coding DNA: TGTGCCAGCAGCCTAAGGGGACCCCAGTACTTC. It specifies CASSLRGPQYF. The whole variable domain, remainder taken from reference TRBV7-2 and TRBJ2-7, is GAGVSQSPSNKVTEKGKDVELRCDPISGHTALYWYRQSLGQGLEFLIYFQGNSAPDKSGLPSDRFSAERTGGSVSTLTIQRTQQEDSAVYLCASSLRGPQYFGPGTRLTVT.

J is TRBJ2-7 and V is TRBV29-1; unclear D gene. V shed 4 bases and J shed 6 bases, with 4 bases lying between them. The CDR3 loop spans 9 amino acids. The germline V gene encodes CDR1 SQVTM and CDR2 ANQGSEA. Here the CDR3 reads CSVGCEQYV. CDR3 in DNA: TGCAGCGTTGGGTGCGAGCAGTACGTC.

V and J are TRBV7-6 and TRBJ2-5, with a weak D call TRBD2 (5 bases). This CDR3 spans 11 amino acids. The V end lost 5 bases, the J end lost 4 bases, and 5 bases lay between the germline ends. Germline values: CDR1 SGHVS, CDR2 FNYEAQ. CDR3 nucleotides: TGTGCCAGCAGCGGGAGAGAGACCCAGTACTTC. It yields the protein CASSGRETQYF.